These 29 T cell receptor beta chains were all obtained from the same sample, sequenced in a study of spatial heterogeneity in lung cancer. TCRdb itself ran the 5' RACE reads through MiXCR, one entry per CDR3 protein. In the table there are more than 15,000 distinct CDR3 sequences, 20% to 25% of which are singletons. The time point denotes: sample taken at primary tumor resection. Whole RNA, isolated from tumor, nontumor lung or frozen PBMC, was sequenced without prior sorting. The source material was PBMCs, sampled at surgery. These receptor sequences come from a female donor with early-stage non-small cell lung cancer.

The J gene is TRBJ2-3, the V gene TRBV5-1; 8 bases align to TRBD2. J was trimmed by 5 bases and V by 3 bases; bases with no gene match: 5. The CDR3 is 14 residues long. Germline V gene data show CDR1 as SGHRS and CDR2 as YFSETQ. CDR3 region: CASSWSGSLDTQYF. The CDR3 DNA reads as TGCGCCAGCAGCTGGAGCGGGAGCTTAGATACGCAGTATTTT.

This clonotype occurred many times. V gene TRBV20-1 combines with J gene TRBJ2-1, with 7 nucleotides matching TRBD2. The germline CDR1 and CDR2 sequences are DFQATT and SNEGSKA (reference sequence). V lost 3 bases and J lost 7; bases outside the gene matches: 12. The CDR3 has 15 amino acids. For the CDR3, the DNA is TGCAGTGCTAGTTGGGCGGGAGCGGGTAGGAATGAGCAGTTCTTC. Its protein product is CSASWAGAGRNEQFF.

This clonotype was observed many times. The CDR3: CASSELRDGYTDTQYF. CDR3 bases: TGTGCCAGCAGCGAACTCCGGGACGGCTACACAGATACGCAGTATTTT. V usage is TRBV6-2 or TRBV6-3 and J usage is TRBJ2-3; D might be TRBD1 or TRBD2, each matching 5 bases. The V gene lost 6 bases and the J gene lost 2 bases, with 18 bases spanning the gap. The CDR3 runs 16 residues. Germline V gene sequence: CDR1 MNHEY, CDR2 SVGEGT.

The chain carries TRBV25-1 and TRBJ1-4; a weak D match, TRBD1 (6 bases). The CDR3 spans 15 residues. CDR1 MGHDK and CDR2 SYGVNS come from the germline V gene. The germline V and J ends were trimmed by 6 bases and 6 bases, with 17 bases remaining between them. The DNA of the CDR3 is TGTGCCAGCAGGAACCGGGACAACGCTCATGAAAAACTGTTTTTT. Translating it yields CASRNRDNAHEKLFF.

Ten or more counts support this clonotype. The rearrangement links TRBV6-1 to TRBJ1-5, with 8 positions matching TRBD1. Germline CDR1 reads MNHNS; CDR2 reads SASEGT. The CDR3 runs 13 residues. With 4 bases clipped from V and 5 bases from J, the junction kept 1 base outside the gene matches. The DNA for the CDR3 is TGTGCCAGCAGTGGACAGGGGCATCAGCCCCAGCATTTT. This sequence encodes CASSGQGHQPQHF.

This clonotype has at least ten counts. J is TRBJ2-5 and V is TRBV20-1, with 9 bases matching TRBD2. The CDR3 runs 15 residues. Germline assignment: CDR1 DFQATT and CDR2 SNEGSKA (reference sequence). Germline trimming cut 0 bases from V and 4 bases from J; bases unmatched to any gene: 6. The CDR3 DNA reads as TGCAGTGCTAGAGATCCCCGGACTAGCGCAGAGACCCAGTACTTC. This sequence encodes CSARDPRTSAETQYF.

This clonotype was observed a few times. The chain carries TRBV5-8 and TRBJ1-6; TRBD1 matches at 7 bases. CDR1 is SGHTS, CDR2 YDEGEE, per germline. The J segment lost 0 bases and the V segment lost 3 bases, leaving 9 bases of the junction unmatched. The CDR3 consists of 18 residues. The CDR3 loop reads CASSSRGTASSYNSPLHF. The CDR3 coding sequence is TGTGCCAGCAGCTCAAGGGGGACAGCCAGCTCCTATAATTCACCCCTCCACTTT.

This clonotype was counted at least ten times. The chain carries TRBV20-1 and TRBJ2-1, with 8 bases fitting TRBD1. The ends lost 2 bases at V and 4 bases at J; junction bases unmatched: 10. Germline CDR1 reads DFQATT; CDR2 reads SNEGSKA (reference sequence). The CDR3 spans 16 residues. The CDR3, as DNA: TGCAGTGCTAGAACCTTTTTCGGGACAGGTTACAATGAGCAGTTCTTC. Amino acid sequence: CSARTFFGTGYNEQFF.

In this sample, this clonotype turned up many times. Here the CDR3 reads CASSKGEGRGTRNEQFF. CDR3 DNA: TGTGCCAGCAGCAAAGGAGAGGGCAGGGGTACGAGGAATGAGCAGTTCTTC. This chain connects TRBV21-1 to TRBJ2-1; TRBD1, the table's D call, lacks a check against the DNA. TRBV21-1 is a listed pseudogene. This CDR3 contains 17 residues.

This clonotype showed up just a few times. Germline and junction disagree at one end, which may indicate a read error. V is TRBV5-8 and J is TRBJ2-1; D is unclear. The CDR3 loop spans 16 amino acids. The germline gives CDR1 SGHTS, CDR2 YDEGEE. CDR3 residues: CDSSPGGIVGSNEQFF. In DNA form, the CDR3 reads TGTGACAGCAGCCCCGGTGGGATAGTCGGCAGCAATGAGCAGTTCTTC.

This clonotype showed up many times. V usage is TRBV9 and J usage is TRBJ1-1; D gene unclear. The V and J ends lost 0 bases and 1 base respectively, with 7 bases between them. This CDR3 region has 14 residues. Germline loops: CDR1 SGDLS, CDR2 YYNGEE. The CDR3 nucleotides are TGTGCCAGCAGCGTAGTCGGCCCGAACACTGAAGCTTTCTTT. Amino acid sequence: CASSVVGPNTEAFF.

This clonotype was counted many times. The genes are TRBV5-1 and TRBJ2-2; 7 bases map to TRBD1. V dropped 5 bases and J dropped 2; count of bases not matched to a gene: 6. Germline CDR1 is SGHRS and CDR2 is YFSETQ. CDR3 length equals 15 residues. The CDR3 is CASRDRPSNTGELFF. The CDR3, as DNA: TGCGCCAGCAGGGACAGGCCCTCCAACACCGGGGAGCTGTTTTTT. The variable domain in full, completed from reference TRBV5-1 and TRBJ2-2, reads KAGVTQTPRYLIKTRGQQVTLSCSPISGHRSVSWYQQTPGQGLQFLFEYFSETQRNKGNFPGRFSGRQFSNSRSEMNVSTLELGDSALYLCASRDRPSNTGELFFGEGSRLTVL.

By share of the sample, this clonotype is medium-sized. The rearrangement uses TRBV6-2 or TRBV6-3 and TRBJ2-5; D call uncertain. V was clipped by 2 bases and J by 7 bases, with 14 bases between them. Germline-derived CDR1 and CDR2 are MNHEY and SVGEGT. CDR3 size: 14 residues. CDR3 DNA sequence: TGTGCCAGCAGTTACCAGGACCTCTCCGCGACCCAGTACTTC. It is translated as CASSYQDLSATQYF.

Ten or more counts support this clonotype. The V call is TRBV20-1, the J call TRBJ2-7; 11 nucleotides align to TRBD2. The CDR3 consists of 15 residues. Per the germline V gene, CDR1 is DFQATT and CDR2 is SNEGSKA (reference sequence). With V trimmed by 0 bases and J by 5 bases, 6 bases remained unmatched. CDR3 in amino acids: CSARDLAGGSNEQYF. The CDR3 DNA is TGCAGTGCTAGAGATCTAGCGGGAGGTAGCAACGAGCAGTACTTC.

This clonotype ranks as medium-sized. CDR3 nucleotide sequence: TGTGCCAGCTCCACCAACTCCTACGAGCAGTACTTC. Residues: CASSTNSYEQYF. The rearrangement joins TRBV18 to TRBJ2-7; no reliable D call. Looked up from germline, CDR1 is KGHSH and CDR2 is LQKENI. This CDR3 comprises 12 residues. V was clipped by 6 bases and J by 0 bases, with 6 bases between them. Complete variable domain (other parts from reference TRBV18 and TRBJ2-7): NAGVMQNPRHLVRRRGQEARLRCSPMKGHSHVYWYRQLPEEGLKFMVYLQKENIIDESGMPKERFSAEFPKEGPSILRIQQVVRGDSAAYFCASSTNSYEQYFGPGTRLTVT.

This clonotype was seen many times. The V call is TRBV29-1, the J call TRBJ2-1; no firm D call. Germline lookup yields CDR1 SQVTM and CDR2 ANQGSEA. CDR3 length: 10 residues. The V gene lost 4 bases and the J gene lost 5 bases, with 3 bases spanning the gap. The CDR3 loop is CSVADNEQFF. Here the CDR3 DNA reads TGCAGCGTTGCCGACAATGAGCAGTTCTTC.

This clonotype is labeled as medium-sized. This sequence joins TRBV7-9 and TRBJ1-1, with TRBD1 as a possible D gene (5 bases). The CDR3 runs 13 residues. Germline CDR1 reads SEHNR; CDR2 reads FQNEAQ (reference sequence). The ends were cut back, 6 bases at V and 1 base at J, with 9 bases in the middle. CDR3 loop: CASRAGQNTEAFF. For the CDR3, the DNA is TGTGCCAGCAGGGCCGGACAGAACACTGAAGCTTTCTTT. The full variable domain, in which reference TRBV7-9 and TRBJ1-1 provide the parts outside the CDR3, is DTGVSQNPRHKITKRGQNVTFRCDPISEHNRLYWYRQTLGQGPEFLTYFQNEAQLEKSRLLSDRFSAERPKGSFSTLEIQRTEQGDSAMYLCASRAGQNTEAFFGQGTRLTVV.

The chain couples TRBV15 to TRBJ2-1, with 7 bases that match TRBD1. The CDR3 sequence is 14 residues long. The J segment lost 7 bases and the V segment lost 0 bases, leaving 3 bases of the junction unmatched. Germline CDR1 and CDR2: LNHNV and YYDKDF (reference sequence). This chain's CDR3 is CATSRDQGVNEQFF. CDR3 coding DNA: TGTGCCACCAGCAGAGATCAGGGGGTAAATGAGCAGTTCTTC.

This clonotype was detected many times. The CDR3 DNA follows: TGTGCCAGCAGCCGGGGACATCTCACCTACGAGCAGTACTTC. It yields the protein CASSRGHLTYEQYF. V usage is TRBV28 and J usage is TRBJ2-7; tentative D call: TRBD1 (6 bases). Germline V lookup: CDR1 MDHEN, CDR2 SYDVKM. V lost 6 bases and J 2 bases, leaving 14 bases between the germline ends. This CDR3 is built from 14 residues.

This clonotype appeared many times. This chain links TRBV29-1 with TRBJ2-7; 7 bases map to TRBD2. V lost 7 bases, J lost 5 bases, and 11 bases stayed unmatched. The germline V gene has CDR1 SQVTM and CDR2 ANQGSEA. The CDR3 consists of 13 residues. In DNA form, the CDR3 reads TGCAGCGCCCTAGGGACTACCTGGCACGAGCAGTACTTC. The encoded protein is CSALGTTWHEQYF.

This clonotype was seen a single time. CDR3 in DNA: TGTGCCAGCAGCCTTAACAGCTATGGGTCCACAGATACGCAGTATTTT. Its translation: CASSLNSYGSTDTQYF. The chain combines TRBV7-3 with TRBJ2-3; D unclear. Trimming removed 5 bases from V and 2 bases from J, with 17 bases in between. The CDR3 has 16 amino acids. The V gene's germline CDR1 is SGHTA and CDR2 FQGTGA.

The chain uses TRBV20-1 and TRBJ1-5, with D tentatively TRBD1 (5 bases). Trimming pared 6 bases from V and 7 bases from J, leaving 22 bases between. The CDR3 consists of 15 residues. Germline CDR1 is DFQATT and CDR2 is SNEGSKA (reference sequence). The CDR3 region is CSATSQAGAGQPQHF. CDR3 coding DNA: TGCAGTGCAACATCACAGGCCGGGGCGGGGCAGCCCCAGCATTTT.

This clonotype was recorded many times. This chain links TRBV5-4 with TRBJ2-1, with unresolved D. Germline V gives CDR1 SGHNT, CDR2 YYREEE (reference sequence). The V gene lost 1 base and the J gene lost 9 bases, with 5 bases spanning the gap. The CDR3 contains 11 residues. CDR3 loop: CASSLFSEQFF. CDR3 nucleotide sequence: TGTGCCAGCAGCTTGTTCAGTGAGCAGTTCTTC. The variable domain in full, completed from reference TRBV5-4 and TRBJ2-1, reads ETGVTQSPTHLIKTRGQQVTLRCSSQSGHNTVSWYQQALGQGPQFIFQYYREEENGRGNFPPRFSGLQFPNYSSELNVNALELDDSALYLCASSLFSEQFFGPGTRLTVL.

This clonotype was seen repeatedly, ten times or more. CDR3 in amino acids: CASSEGVASGQFF. DNA of the CDR3: TGTGCCAGCAGTGAGGGTGTCGCGAGTGGGCAGTTCTTC. The chain carries TRBV6-6 and TRBJ2-1; tentative D call: TRBD2 (5 bases). V lost 5 bases, J lost 12 bases, and 17 bases lay in between. This CDR3 spans 13 amino acids. Germline loops: CDR1 MNHNY, CDR2 SVGAGI (reference sequence).

This clonotype showed up many times. The rearrangement links TRBV5-1 to TRBJ2-1; the match to TRBD2 covers 10 bases. The CDR3 contains 15 residues. The germline V gene has CDR1 SGHRS and CDR2 YFSETQ. The ends lost 3 bases at V and 6 bases at J; junction bases unmatched: 6. The DNA of the CDR3 is TGCGCCAGCAGCTCCGGACTAGCGGAGGTCAATGAGCAGTTCTTC. This sequence encodes CASSSGLAEVNEQFF.

This clonotype has ten or more counts. This sequence joins TRBV18 and TRBJ2-6, with D perhaps assigned TRBD1 or TRBD2 (5 bases each). Germline V CDR1 and CDR2: KGHSH, LQKENI. The V and J ends lost 2 bases and 4 bases respectively, with 18 bases between them. The CDR3 extends over 18 amino acids. CDR3 sequence (DNA): TGTGCCAGCTCACCAAACCGGCTACGGGGACCAGGGGCCAACGTCCTGACTTTC. Its translation is CASSPNRLRGPGANVLTF.

This clonotype was picked up one time. The chain combines TRBV4-3 with TRBJ2-7, with 10 bases lining up with TRBD1. Trimming removed 1 base from V and 3 bases from J; junction bases left unmatched: 0. Germline loops: CDR1 LGHNA, CDR2 YSLEER. The CDR3 runs to 14 residues. In DNA, the CDR3 is TGCGCCAGCAGCCAAGGGGACAGGGGCTACGAGCAGTACTTC. Its translation is CASSQGDRGYEQYF.

In its sample, this clonotype was seen a few times. This chain links TRBV5-6 with TRBJ2-5; 7 nucleotides align to TRBD1. V lost 3 bases, J lost 1 base, and 6 bases stayed unmatched. The CDR3 extends over 15 amino acids. The germline V gene has CDR1 SGHDT and CDR2 YYEEEE. The CDR3 sequence: CASSSLRQGQETQYF. The CDR3 DNA reads TGTGCCAGCAGCTCCTTACGACAGGGCCAAGAGACCCAGTACTTC.

This clonotype is termed medium-sized. The chain is built from TRBV6-2 or TRBV6-3 and TRBJ1-2; D call uncertain. The V gene lost 6 bases and the J gene lost 7 bases, with 12 bases spanning the gap. This CDR3 region has 12 residues. The germline V gene encodes CDR1 MNHEY and CDR2 SVGEGT. CDR3 nucleotide sequence: TGTGCCAGCAGGCGCGACGTCATTGGCTACACCTTC. It yields the protein CASRRDVIGYTF.